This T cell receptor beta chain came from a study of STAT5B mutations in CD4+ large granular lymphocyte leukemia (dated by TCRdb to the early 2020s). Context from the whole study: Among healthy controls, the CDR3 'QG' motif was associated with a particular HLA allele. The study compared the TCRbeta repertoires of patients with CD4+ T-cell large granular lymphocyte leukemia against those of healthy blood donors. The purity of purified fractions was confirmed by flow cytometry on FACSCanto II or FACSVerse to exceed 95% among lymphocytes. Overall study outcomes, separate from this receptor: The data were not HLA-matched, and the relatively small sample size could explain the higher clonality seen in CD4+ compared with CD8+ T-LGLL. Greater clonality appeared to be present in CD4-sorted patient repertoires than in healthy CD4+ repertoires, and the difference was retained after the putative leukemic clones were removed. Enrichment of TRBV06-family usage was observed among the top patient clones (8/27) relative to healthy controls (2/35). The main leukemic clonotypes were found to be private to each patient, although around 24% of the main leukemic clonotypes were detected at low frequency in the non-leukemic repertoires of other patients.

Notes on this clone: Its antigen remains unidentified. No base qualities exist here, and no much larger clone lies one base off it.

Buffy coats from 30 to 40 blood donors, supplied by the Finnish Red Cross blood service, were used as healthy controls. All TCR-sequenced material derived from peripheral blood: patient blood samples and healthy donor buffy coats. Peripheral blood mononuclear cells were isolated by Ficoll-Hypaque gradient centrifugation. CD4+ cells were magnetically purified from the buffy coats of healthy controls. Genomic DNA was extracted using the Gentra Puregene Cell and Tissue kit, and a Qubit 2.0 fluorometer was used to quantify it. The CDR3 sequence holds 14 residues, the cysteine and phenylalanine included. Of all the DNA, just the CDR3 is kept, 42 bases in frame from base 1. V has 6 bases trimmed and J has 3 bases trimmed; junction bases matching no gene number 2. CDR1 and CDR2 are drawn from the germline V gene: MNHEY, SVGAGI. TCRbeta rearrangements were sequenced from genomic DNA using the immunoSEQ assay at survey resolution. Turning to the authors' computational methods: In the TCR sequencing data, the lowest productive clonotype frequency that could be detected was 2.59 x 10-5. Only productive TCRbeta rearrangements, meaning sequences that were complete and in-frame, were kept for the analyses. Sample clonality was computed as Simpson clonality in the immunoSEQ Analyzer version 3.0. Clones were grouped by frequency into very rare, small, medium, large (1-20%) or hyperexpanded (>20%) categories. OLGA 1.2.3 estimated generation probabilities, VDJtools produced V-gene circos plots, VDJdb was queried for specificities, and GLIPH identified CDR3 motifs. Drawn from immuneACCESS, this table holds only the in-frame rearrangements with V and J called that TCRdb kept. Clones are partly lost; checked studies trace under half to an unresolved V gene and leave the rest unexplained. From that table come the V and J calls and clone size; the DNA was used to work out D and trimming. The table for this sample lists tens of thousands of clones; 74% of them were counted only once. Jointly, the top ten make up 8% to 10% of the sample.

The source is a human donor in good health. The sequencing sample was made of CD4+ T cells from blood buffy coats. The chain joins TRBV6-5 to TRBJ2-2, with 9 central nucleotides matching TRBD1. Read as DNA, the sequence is TGTGCCAGCAGCCGGGACAGGGACACCGGGGAGCTGTTTTTT. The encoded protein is CASSRDRDTGELFF.